A selection of T cell receptor beta chains follows, all from one sample in a study of blood T cell repertoires in COVID-19. Assay used: immunoSEQ multiplex PCR; TCRdb lists only in-frame clones, some missing. The profile covers 250,000 to 350,000 clones, with more than 70% appearing a single time and roughly 1.1% taken by the ten largest. The sample comprised peripheral blood. All receptors come from a woman between 45 and 65 years old with acute or convalescent COVID-19. Each CDR3 is given with its conserved first and last residue. Fields, in order: clone size, D gene, J gene, V gene, CDR3 protein, CDR3 DNA. D genes are given only for firm matches. Clone size is not always given. Where it is, it says once, few, many or a class for expanded clones.

clone_size: .; d_call: TRBD2; j_call: TRBJ2-1; v_call: TRBV9; cdr3_aa: CASSVTREAINEQFF; cdr3_nt: TGTGCCAGCAGCGTAACGCGGGAGGCTATAAATGAGCAGTTCTTC
clone_size: .; d_call: .; j_call: TRBJ2-1; v_call: TRBV20-1; cdr3_aa: CSARMANEQFF; cdr3_nt: TGCAGTGCTAGAATGGCCAATGAGCAGTTCTTC
clone_size: .; d_call: .; j_call: TRBJ2-5; v_call: TRBV5-8; cdr3_aa: CASSARGFQETQYF; cdr3_nt: TGTGCCAGCAGCGCCCGGGGATTTCAAGAGACCCAGTACTTC
clone_size: .; d_call: TRBD1; j_call: TRBJ1-1; v_call: TRBV3-1/TRBV3-2; cdr3_aa: CASSPKTGIAEAFF; cdr3_nt: TGTGCCAGCAGCCCCAAGACAGGGATCGCTGAAGCTTTCTTT
clone_size: .; d_call: TRBD2; j_call: TRBJ2-3; v_call: TRBV5-4; cdr3_aa: CATGTSGRADTQYF; cdr3_nt: TGTGCCACCGGGACTAGCGGGAGGGCAGATACGCAGTATTTT
clone_size: .; d_call: TRBD2; j_call: TRBJ2-7; v_call: TRBV28; cdr3_aa: CASSRPRTSASGEQYF; cdr3_nt: TGTGCCAGCAGTCGCCCCAGGACTAGCGCCTCCGGCGAGCAGTACTTC
clone_size: once; d_call: TRBD1; j_call: TRBJ1-5; v_call: TRBV18; cdr3_aa: CASSKQGGDQPQHF; cdr3_nt: TGTGCCAGCTCAAAACAGGGGGGGGATCAGCCCCAGCATTTT
clone_size: .; d_call: .; j_call: TRBJ1-4; v_call: TRBV7-2; cdr3_aa: CASSLSRGGEKLFF; cdr3_nt: TGTGCCAGCAGCTTAAGCAGGGGTGGGGAAAAACTGTTTTTT
clone_size: .; d_call: .; j_call: TRBJ1-1; v_call: TRBV20-1; cdr3_aa: CSASLPGERSLNTEAFF; cdr3_nt: TGCAGTGCTAGTCTCCCCGGGGAGAGGAGTCTAAACACTGAAGCTTTCTTT
clone_size: once; d_call: TRBD2; j_call: TRBJ2-1; v_call: TRBV3-1/TRBV3-2; cdr3_aa: CASSQTSGGYNEQFF; cdr3_nt: TGTGCCAGCAGCCAAACTAGCGGGGGCTACAATGAGCAGTTCTTC
clone_size: .; d_call: .; j_call: TRBJ1-6; v_call: TRBV27; cdr3_aa: CASSTDDYNSPLHF; cdr3_nt: TGTGCCAGCAGTACAGACGACTATAATTCACCCCTCCACTTT
clone_size: .; d_call: .; j_call: TRBJ2-3; v_call: TRBV30; cdr3_aa: CAWSGGWTDTQYF; cdr3_nt: TGTGCCTGGAGTGGCGGGTGGACAGATACGCAGTATTTT
clone_size: .; d_call: .; j_call: TRBJ2-5; v_call: TRBV27; cdr3_aa: CASSLWAEETQYF; cdr3_nt: TGTGCCAGCAGTTTATGGGCTGAAGAGACCCAGTACTTC
clone_size: .; d_call: .; j_call: TRBJ2-3; v_call: TRBV9; cdr3_aa: CASSPTPGLYTVDTQYF; cdr3_nt: TGTGCCAGCAGCCCCACTCCCGGACTGTACACCGTGGATACGCAGTATTTT
clone_size: once; d_call: TRBD1; j_call: TRBJ1-5; v_call: TRBV7-2; cdr3_aa: CASSPRDSRNQPQHF; cdr3_nt: TGTGCCAGCAGCCCAAGGGACAGTCGGAATCAGCCCCAGCATTTT
clone_size: .; d_call: .; j_call: TRBJ2-1; v_call: TRBV3-1/TRBV3-2; cdr3_aa: CASSQGEVPEQFF; cdr3_nt: TGTGCCAGCAGCCAGGGCGAAGTCCCTGAGCAGTTCTTC
clone_size: once; d_call: .; j_call: TRBJ2-2; v_call: TRBV6-5; cdr3_aa: CASRQAGRGELFF; cdr3_nt: TGTGCCAGCAGACAGGCGGGCAGGGGGGAGCTATTTTTT
clone_size: few; d_call: TRBD1; j_call: TRBJ1-2; v_call: TRBV3-1/TRBV3-2; cdr3_aa: CASTSAGGKDGYTF; cdr3_nt: TGTGCCAGCACCTCCGCAGGGGGGAAGGATGGCTACACCTTC
clone_size: .; d_call: TRBD1; j_call: TRBJ2-7; v_call: TRBV29-1; cdr3_aa: CSVASGQGLYEQYF; cdr3_nt: TGCAGCGTCGCCTCCGGACAGGGGTTATACGAGCAGTACTTC
clone_size: .; d_call: TRBD1; j_call: TRBJ1-1; v_call: TRBV10-2; cdr3_aa: CASSEWLTGGDVEAFF; cdr3_nt: TGCGCCAGCAGTGAGTGGCTCACAGGGGGGGATGTTGAAGCTTTCTTT
clone_size: .; d_call: .; j_call: TRBJ1-5; v_call: TRBV2; cdr3_aa: CASSGIGTLQLDQPQHF; cdr3_nt: TGTGCCAGCAGTGGGATCGGGACACTCCAGCTGGATCAGCCCCAGCATTTT
clone_size: .; d_call: TRBD1; j_call: TRBJ2-5; v_call: TRBV5-1; cdr3_aa: CASSPRDREQETQYF; cdr3_nt: TGCGCCAGCAGCCCGAGGGACAGGGAGCAAGAGACCCAGTACTTC
clone_size: .; d_call: .; j_call: TRBJ2-1; v_call: TRBV6-2/TRBV6-3; cdr3_aa: CASSYGPGPFYNEQFF; cdr3_nt: TGTGCCAGCAGTTACGGCCCAGGCCCTTTCTACAATGAGCAGTTCTTC
clone_size: .; d_call: .; j_call: TRBJ1-3; v_call: TRBV2; cdr3_aa: CASTPGIHGNTIYF; cdr3_nt: TGTGCCAGCACCCCGGGAATCCACGGAAACACCATATATTTT
clone_size: few; d_call: .; j_call: TRBJ2-1; v_call: TRBV7-9; cdr3_aa: CASSLRGMGFDEQFF; cdr3_nt: TGTGCCAGCAGCTTAAGGGGGATGGGTTTCGATGAGCAGTTCTTC
clone_size: .; d_call: .; j_call: TRBJ2-2; v_call: TRBV5-1; cdr3_aa: CASSLRAGADTGELFF; cdr3_nt: TGCGCCAGCAGCTTGCGGGCGGGGGCGGACACCGGGGAGCTGTTTTTT
clone_size: few; d_call: TRBD1; j_call: TRBJ1-4; v_call: TRBV7-9; cdr3_aa: CALDREEEKLFF; cdr3_nt: TGTGCCCTGGACAGGGAGGAGGAAAAACTGTTTTTT
clone_size: .; d_call: .; j_call: TRBJ2-4; v_call: TRBV18; cdr3_aa: CASSQGASKNIQYF; cdr3_nt: TGTGCCAGCTCACAAGGGGCGTCCAAAAACATTCAGTACTTC
clone_size: .; d_call: .; j_call: TRBJ1-4; v_call: TRBV4-2; cdr3_aa: CASSQHDSNEKLFF; cdr3_nt: TGTGCCAGCAGCCAACATGACAGTAATGAAAAACTGTTTTTT
clone_size: .; d_call: .; j_call: TRBJ2-2; v_call: TRBV7-3; cdr3_aa: CASSYGLNTGELFF; cdr3_nt: TGTGCCAGCAGCTATGGACTGAACACCGGGGAGCTGTTTTTT
clone_size: .; d_call: .; j_call: TRBJ1-6; v_call: TRBV5-1; cdr3_aa: CASSLADSNSPLHF; cdr3_nt: TGCGCCAGCAGCTTGGCGGACAGTAATTCACCCCTCCACTTT
clone_size: .; d_call: .; j_call: TRBJ1-1; v_call: TRBV2; cdr3_aa: CASTGEIAGATTEAFF; cdr3_nt: TGTGCCAGCACGGGGGAGATTGCGGGGGCGACCACTGAAGCTTTCTTT
clone_size: .; d_call: .; j_call: TRBJ2-4; v_call: TRBV29-1; cdr3_aa: CSVVTTSGNIQYF; cdr3_nt: TGCAGCGTTGTAACCACAAGTGGAAACATTCAGTACTTC
clone_size: .; d_call: .; j_call: TRBJ1-5; v_call: TRBV15; cdr3_aa: CATDAGGSNQPQHF; cdr3_nt: TGTGCCACCGACGCGGGGGGTAGCAATCAGCCCCAGCATTTT
clone_size: .; d_call: .; j_call: TRBJ2-5; v_call: TRBV5-1; cdr3_aa: CASSSGAGLQETQYF; cdr3_nt: TGCGCCAGCAGCTCCGGGGCAGGACTACAAGAGACCCAGTACTTC
clone_size: .; d_call: .; j_call: TRBJ2-5; v_call: TRBV29-1; cdr3_aa: CSAYRVQETQYF; cdr3_nt: TGCAGCGCTTACAGGGTCCAAGAGACCCAGTACTTC
clone_size: .; d_call: TRBD2; j_call: TRBJ2-3; v_call: TRBV18; cdr3_aa: CASSPPSGGRGDTQYF; cdr3_nt: TGTGCCAGCTCACCACCGTCGGGAGGGAGGGGAGATACGCAGTATTTT
clone_size: few; d_call: TRBD1; j_call: TRBJ1-1; v_call: TRBV18; cdr3_aa: CASSQDRGNTEAFF; cdr3_nt: TGTGCCAGCTCTCAGGACAGGGGAAATACTGAAGCTTTCTTT
clone_size: .; d_call: .; j_call: TRBJ1-2; v_call: TRBV15; cdr3_aa: CATSRVTGTNYGYTF; cdr3_nt: TGTGCCACCAGCAGAGTCACAGGCACAAACTATGGCTACACCTTC
clone_size: .; d_call: TRBD1; j_call: TRBJ1-2; v_call: TRBV2; cdr3_aa: CASSGDREFRDGYTF; cdr3_nt: TGTGCCAGCAGCGGGGACAGGGAGTTTCGCGATGGCTACACCTTC
clone_size: .; d_call: .; j_call: TRBJ2-6; v_call: TRBV2; cdr3_aa: CASRAAGANVLTF; cdr3_nt: TGTGCCTCCCGAGCGGCTGGGGCCAACGTCCTGACTTTC
clone_size: few; d_call: TRBD2; j_call: TRBJ2-3; v_call: TRBV24-1; cdr3_aa: CATMAGGFTDTQYF; cdr3_nt: TGTGCCACCATGGCGGGGGGATTCACAGATACGCAGTATTTT
clone_size: .; d_call: .; j_call: TRBJ2-1; v_call: TRBV25-1; cdr3_aa: CASSEGEQFF; cdr3_nt: TGTGCCAGCAGCGAGGGTGAGCAGTTCTTC
clone_size: few; d_call: .; j_call: TRBJ1-1; v_call: TRBV9; cdr3_aa: CASSVQGHTEAFF; cdr3_nt: TGTGCCAGCAGCGTACAGGGTCACACTGAAGCTTTCTTT
clone_size: .; d_call: .; j_call: TRBJ1-1; v_call: TRBV19; cdr3_aa: CASSMGVGANTEAFF; cdr3_nt: TGTGCCAGTAGTATGGGTGTGGGGGCGAACACTGAAGCTTTCTTT
clone_size: .; d_call: .; j_call: TRBJ2-3; v_call: TRBV23-1; cdr3_aa: CASSQPPDRLGADTQYF; cdr3_nt: TGCGCCAGCAGTCAACCCCCGGACAGACTTGGAGCAGATACGCAGTATTTT
clone_size: .; d_call: TRBD1; j_call: TRBJ1-1; v_call: TRBV6-6; cdr3_aa: CASSYSRGTGTEAFF; cdr3_nt: TGTGCCAGCAGTTACTCGAGGGGGACAGGCACTGAAGCTTTCTTT
clone_size: .; d_call: TRBD1; j_call: TRBJ1-4; v_call: TRBV2; cdr3_aa: CASSDSGQVEKLFF; cdr3_nt: TGTGCCAGCAGTGACTCCGGACAGGTTGAAAAACTGTTTTTT
clone_size: .; d_call: TRBD1; j_call: TRBJ2-3; v_call: TRBV5-1; cdr3_aa: CASSFNRGADTQYF; cdr3_nt: TGCGCCAGCAGCTTTAACAGGGGAGCGGATACGCAGTATTTT
clone_size: .; d_call: .; j_call: TRBJ2-1; v_call: TRBV4-1; cdr3_aa: CASSQEFRANEQFF; cdr3_nt: TGCGCCAGCAGCCAAGAGTTCAGGGCCAATGAGCAGTTCTTC
clone_size: .; d_call: .; j_call: TRBJ1-5; v_call: TRBV7-9; cdr3_aa: CASSLASGEGGNQPQHF; cdr3_nt: TGTGCCAGCAGCTTAGCCTCGGGGGAGGGGGGCAATCAGCCCCAGCATTTT
clone_size: .; d_call: TRBD1; j_call: TRBJ1-2; v_call: TRBV19; cdr3_aa: CASSPPPGQLANYGYTF; cdr3_nt: TGTGCCAGTAGTCCCCCTCCGGGACAGCTAGCTAACTATGGCTACACCTTC
clone_size: once; d_call: .; j_call: TRBJ2-7; v_call: TRBV7-8; cdr3_aa: CASSRQGGSYEQYF; cdr3_nt: TGTGCCAGCAGCCGGCAGGGAGGTTCCTACGAGCAGTACTTC